Listed here are 4 T cell receptor beta chains from one sample, sequenced in a study of immune evolution from preneoplasia to lung adenocarcinoma. TCRdb's table, derived via immunoSEQ multiplex PCR, lists solely in-frame clones and lacks some. This table holds 8,000 to 10,000 clones, 60% to 85% found once. Sequencing input: FFPE minimally invasive lung adenocarcinoma tissue. The source of these receptors is a person aged 70 to 80 with lung adenocarcinoma. Some clones in this sample may be carry-over from other donors' samples.

This sequence joins TRBV7-9 and TRBJ2-4; no reliable D call. V was cut by 2 bases and J by 7 bases, with 9 bases left in between. CDR1 is SEHNR and CDR2 is FQNEAQ in the germline V gene (reference sequence). The CDR3 contains 13 residues. The CDR3 loop reads CASSLSGLNIQYF. As DNA, the CDR3 is TGTGCCAGCAGCTTATCCGGGTTGAACATTCAGTACTTC.

The CDR3 protein is CASSPTSGSSYNEQFF. The CDR3 DNA sequence: TGTGCCAGCAGCCCGACTAGCGGGAGCTCCTACAATGAGCAGTTCTTC. The rearrangement uses TRBV11-1 and TRBJ2-1; 12 bases agree with TRBD2. CDR3 length: 16 residues. Per the germline V gene, CDR1 is SGHAT and CDR2 is FQDESV (reference sequence). V dropped 5 bases and J dropped 0; count of bases not matched to a gene: 2.

The CDR3 nucleotides read TGTGCCAGCAGCCAATCATTCATGCGCCCTGGGGCCAACGTCCTGACTTTC. Protein sequence: CASSQSFMRPGANVLTF. V is TRBV16 and J is TRBJ2-6, with D uncertain. The CDR3 covers 17 residues. Germline V gives CDR1 KGHSY, CDR2 FQNENV. V was cut by 0 bases and J by 2 bases, with 11 bases left in between. Using reference TRBV16 and TRBJ2-6 for the parts outside the CDR3, the full variable domain is GEEVAQTPKHLVRGEGQKAKLYCAPIKGHSYVFWYQQVLKNEFKFLISFQNENVFDETGMPKERFSAKCLPNSPCSLEIQATKLEDSAVYFCASSQSFMRPGANVLTFGAGSRLTVL.

The CDR3 here is CASSIFTEAFF. Written as DNA, the CDR3 is TGTGCCAGTAGTATTTTCACTGAAGCTTTCTTT. The chain recombines TRBV19 with TRBJ1-1, with D unclear. Trimming pared 3 bases from V and 4 bases from J, leaving 3 bases between. From germline, CDR1 is LNHDA and CDR2 SQIVND (reference sequence). The CDR3 sequence is 11 residues long. The whole variable domain, remainder taken from reference TRBV19 and TRBJ1-1, is DGGITQSPKYLFRKEGQNVTLSCEQNLNHDAMYWYRQDPGQGLRLIYYSQIVNDFQKGDIAEGYSVSREKKESFPLTVTSAQKNPTAFYLCASSIFTEAFFGQGTRLTVV.